Sequencing of this TCR beta chain was carried out in a study of CD8+CD57+ T cells in acquired aplastic anemia (dated by TCRdb to the late 2010s). Study-wide context: DNA extracted from sorted CD4+ and CD8+ cells had a mean of roughly 3 ug, with a range of roughly 0.19 to 27.4 ug. CD8+CD57+ expansion was defined as frequency above the mean frequency observed in healthy subjects.

The germline V gene gives CDR1 as SGHTA and CDR2 as FQGNSA. At the junction V is shortened by 2 bases and J by 7 bases, with 9 bases in between. The CDR3, from cysteine to phenylalanine, totals 13 residues. Of the read, only the CDR3 DNA is kept; its 39 bases are in frame from base 1. On the study overall, not on this receptor specifically: Between patients and healthy controls, no significant difference in CD8+ Simpson's diversity was found (P=0.060). Twenty-nine CD8+ CDR3 sequences were found in both patients and controls but appeared to be highly expressed in patients and within the immunodominant clones of the patients.

Profiling of TCR beta VDJ combinations and CDR3 sequences used genomic DNA as the template. An Illumina HiSeq 2000 was the platform used for TCR repertoire sequencing. As for the authors' bioinformatics: TRBV/TRBJ rearrangement plots, CDR3 size and DJ length profiles, and Simpson's diversity index were used to assess repertoires. The most abundant DNA sequence in the deep sequencing data was taken as the immunodominant clone. CDR3 amino acid sequences were checked for sharing across subjects and were also compared against the VDJdb database and published repertoires. The public reads were reprocessed in TCRdb via fastp at Q25 and MiXCR, keeping in-frame beta chains. One record per CDR3 amino acid sequence lists the most common genes and DNA. TCRdb, not the original authors, processed these V and J calls. For this sample there are 400,000 to 600,000 distinct CDR3 sequences; around 32% appear just once. The top ten clones comprise 0.82% of the sample.

Patients chosen for sequencing had shown expansion of CD8+CD57+ cells by flow cytometry. Every patient had a diagnosis of severe acquired aplastic anemia based on International Study of Aplastic Anemia and Agranulocytosis and Camitta criteria. No patient had received any therapy when blood was sampled. TCR repertoires of sorted CD4+ and CD8+ blood T cells from severe aplastic anemia patients and healthy subjects were deep-sequenced in the study. In the USA, patient enrollment took place under clinicaltrials.gov protocols 00001620, 01623167, 00001397, 00071045, 00081523 and 00961064. Ficoll-Paque density gradient centrifugation was used to isolate peripheral blood mononuclear cells. Before DNA extraction, CD4+ and CD8+ T cells were sorted by FACS or by magnetic beads. In the case of this clonotype: Its antigen target is currently unknown. No base-level quality is on record; no much larger clone is a single base apart.

The TCR comes from a human donor with aplastic anemia. The chain links TRBV7-2 with TRBJ2-4; TRBD1 might be the D gene, on 6 matching bases. Sequenced sample: sorted CD4+, CD8+, or CD8+CD57+ T cells (not recorded which) from PBMCs. The DNA sequence is TGTGCCAGCAGCTTACGGACAGAGAACATTCAGTACTTC. The encoded protein is CASSLRTENIQYF. Outside the CDR3, residues come from the reference TRBV7-2 and TRBJ2-4 proteins, so the full variable domain is: GAGVSQSPSNKVTEKGKDVELRCDPISGHTALYWYRQSLGQGLEFLIYFQGNSAPDKSGLPSDRFSAERTGGSVSTLTIQRTQQEDSAVYLCASSLRTENIQYFGAGTRLSVL.